This is a list of T cell receptor beta chains from one sample in a study of T cells after yellow fever vaccination. MiXCR was run by TCRdb on the 5' RACE reads, yielding one entry per CDR3 protein. The data hold 620,000 or so distinct CDR3 sequences, with about 12% observed a single time. The material sequenced was PBMCs, taken on the day of the yellow fever booster vaccination. The receptors were gathered from a man aged 30 to 39 who received the YFV17D yellow fever vaccine. Both conserved end residues are part of each CDR3. The D gene is left open where the match is weak. Only some rows state a clone size, as once, few, many or a class for expanded clones.

v_call	j_call	clone_size	d_call	cdr3_nt	cdr3_aa
TRBV28	TRBJ2-3	many	-	TGTGCCAGCAGTTCCCGGAGGAGCACAGATACGCAGTATTTT	CASSSRRSTDTQYF
TRBV7-8	TRBJ2-2	few	-	TGTGCCAGCAGCTTGAGGCGGGCCCCCACCGGGGAGCTGTTTTTT	CASSLRRAPTGELFF
TRBV3-1	TRBJ2-1	few	-	TGTGCCAGCAGCCAAGAAGGGGGGAGGGCCTGGTGGAATGAGCAGTTCTTC	CASSQEGGRAWWNEQFF
TRBV3-1	TRBJ2-1	-	TRBD2	TGTGCCAGCAGTCGCGGACTAGCGGGAGACTCCTACAATGAGCAGTTCTTC	CASSRGLAGDSYNEQFF
TRBV5-8	TRBJ2-1	few	TRBD1	TGTGCCAGCAGACGCTTCCCCGGGACAGGGGAAGAGGGTGAGCAGTTCTTC	CASRRFPGTGEEGEQFF
TRBV13	TRBJ2-2	-	-	TGTGCCAGCAGCCGGAGGATTATCGGGGAGCTGTTTTTT	CASSRRIIGELFF
TRBV20-1	TRBJ1-5	few	-	TGCAGTGCTAGACGGGGGGAGCTTAATCAGCCCCAGCATTTT	CSARRGELNQPQHF
TRBV20-1	TRBJ2-3	-	-	TGCAGTGCTGGCGACGGGAATACGCAGTATTTT	CSAGDGNTQYF
TRBV19	TRBJ2-7	few	-	TGTGCCAGTAGTATTTCGCTAGGGTCGACCTACGAGCAGTACTTC	CASSISLGSTYEQYF
TRBV5-1	TRBJ2-3	-	TRBD2	TGCGCCAGCGGCGGGACTAGCGTAACTAGCACAGATACGCAGTATTTT	CASGGTSVTSTDTQYF
TRBV7-9	TRBJ2-7	few	-	TGTGCCAGCAGCACGGGACGATCAGGGGCAAGCTCCTACGAGCAGTACTTC	CASSTGRSGASSYEQYF
TRBV11-2	TRBJ2-7	-	TRBD1	TGTGCCAGCAGCTTAGTCTCCGTAGGGACAGCCTACGAGCAGTACTTC	CASSLVSVGTAYEQYF
TRBV5-1	TRBJ2-1	many	-	TGCGCCAGCAGCGAATCACAGGGAGGTGAGCAGTTCTTC	CASSESQGGEQFF
TRBV5-6	TRBJ2-6	-	-	TGTGCCAGCAGCTTAGTTACGGGGGGGGCCAACGTCCTGACTTTC	CASSLVTGGANVLTF
TRBV6-2/TRBV6-3	TRBJ2-1	few	-	TGTGCCAGCACCCGTCTCGCCGGGGAGCAGTTCTTC	CASTRLAGEQFF
TRBV7-2	TRBJ2-5	many	TRBD2	TGTGCCAGCAGCTTATTCGGGGGGAGGGAGACCCAGTACTTC	CASSLFGGRETQYF